Following are 32 T cell receptor beta chains from one sample sequenced in a study of T cell repertoires in cytomegalovirus infection. TCRdb used MiXCR to reprocess the reads, holding one entry per CDR3 protein. The table lists some 700,000 distinct CDR3 sequences, about a third of them singletons. The specimen was PBMCs. These receptors were taken from a human donor in good health (CMV status not recorded). Some clones in this sample may be carry-over from other donors' samples.

This clonotype has more than one count but fewer than ten. The chain couples TRBV20-1 to TRBJ2-3; tentatively, D is TRBD2 (6 bases). There are 12 residues in the CDR3. Germline assignment: CDR1 DFQATT and CDR2 SNEGSKA (reference sequence). The V end lost 6 bases, the J end lost 4 bases, and 11 bases lay between the germline ends. This CDR3 is CSATSRADTQYF. DNA for the CDR3: TGCAGTGCCACTAGCCGAGCAGATACGCAGTATTTT.

V and J are TRBV20-1 and TRBJ1-2; no definite D call. The germline V and J ends were trimmed by 4 bases and 6 bases, with 18 bases remaining between them. This CDR3 is 14 amino acids long. Looked up from germline, CDR1 is DFQATT and CDR2 is SNEGSKA (reference sequence). The CDR3 DNA sequence: TGCAGTGCTAAGGGCATTGGGCCGCGGGATGGCTACACCTTC. It specifies CSAKGIGPRDGYTF.

The chain uses TRBV2 and TRBJ1-5; D unresolved. V was cut by 2 bases and J by 2 bases, with 10 bases left in between. Germline V gene data show CDR1 as SNHLY and CDR2 as FYNNEI. CDR3 length equals 15 residues. CDR3 in DNA: TGTGCCAGCAGTGAACACACTAGTGGCAATCAGCCCCAGCATTTT. The encoded protein is CASSEHTSGNQPQHF. The variable domain in full, with the rest retrieved from reference TRBV2 and TRBJ1-5, is EPEVTQTPSHQVTQMGQEVILRCVPISNHLYFYWYRQILGQKVEFLVSFYNNEISEKSEIFDDQFSVERPDGSNFTLKIRSTKLEDSAMYFCASSEHTSGNQPQHFGDGTRLSIL.

This chain links TRBV7-3 with TRBJ2-3; TRBD1 matches at 9 bases. The CDR3 runs 12 residues. CDR1 and CDR2 (germline): SGHTA, FQGTGA. Trimming cost V 8 bases and J 5 bases; bases outside gene matches: 2. Written as DNA, the CDR3 is TGTGCCAGCGGACAGGGGATAGATACGCAGTATTTT. This sequence encodes CASGQGIDTQYF.

This clonotype was picked up a small number of times. The V call is TRBV11-2, the J call TRBJ1-5; D is unresolved. Germline CDR1 SGHAT, CDR2 FQNNGV. Trimming took off 2 bases at V and 0 bases at J, with 11 bases between the two ends. The CDR3 runs to 16 residues. CDR3 bases: TGTGCCAGCAGCTTAAATGTGGGCAGTAGCAATCAGCCCCAGCATTTT. As protein: CASSLNVGSSNQPQHF.

There are a few counts of this clonotype. The CDR3 coding sequence is TGTGCCAGCAGCCCTCACAGGGGCGATGCAACTAATGAAAAACTGTTTTTT. This sequence encodes CASSPHRGDATNEKLFF. The chain couples TRBV9 to TRBJ1-4; the match to TRBD1 covers 7 bases. Trimming at V came to 4 bases and at J to 0 bases, leaving 9 bases not matched to a gene. Germline loops: CDR1 SGDLS, CDR2 YYNGEE. This CDR3 is built from 17 residues.

This clonotype has only a few counts. This sequence joins TRBV10-3 and TRBJ2-3; 12 bases are a match to TRBD2. The trim removed 6 bases at V and 4 bases at J, leaving 11 bases unmatched. Germline V gives CDR1 ENHRY, CDR2 SYGVKD. The CDR3 length is 17 residues. The CDR3 protein is CAIRRGRLAGVPDTQYF. The CDR3, as DNA: TGTGCCATCAGGAGAGGCCGACTAGCGGGAGTCCCAGATACGCAGTATTTT.

The table lists this clonotype with a few counts. V gene TRBV5-1 combines with J gene TRBJ2-5, with D maybe TRBD2 (6 bases). The CDR3 length is 15 residues. CDR1 is SGHRS and CDR2 is YFSETQ in the germline V gene. Trimming cost V 0 bases and J 6 bases, with 15 bases left between them. The CDR3 is CASSLGQSGGQTQYF. The CDR3 region has the DNA TGCGCCAGCAGCTTGGGACAGTCCGGGGGACAGACCCAGTACTTC. Variable domain in full (rest from reference TRBV5-1 and TRBJ2-5): KAGVTQTPRYLIKTRGQQVTLSCSPISGHRSVSWYQQTPGQGLQFLFEYFSETQRNKGNFPGRFSGRQFSNSRSEMNVSTLELGDSALYLCASSLGQSGGQTQYFGPGTRLLVL.

This clonotype was seen many times. This chain connects TRBV7-2 to TRBJ2-3; D ambiguous. The germline V gene has CDR1 SGHTA and CDR2 FQGNSA. This CDR3 has 15 amino acids. Trimming removed 1 base from V and 8 bases from J, with 16 bases in between. In DNA form, the CDR3 reads TGTGCCAGCAGCTTAGAGGTGACGCTCCCCGGTACGCAGTATTTT. This encodes CASSLEVTLPGTQYF.

This chain connects TRBV4-2 to TRBJ2-6; D unresolved. The CDR3 sequence is 19 residues long. Germline assignment: CDR1 LGHNA and CDR2 YNFKEQ. Trimming took off 3 bases at V and 1 base at J, with 19 bases between the two ends. The CDR3 bases are TGTGCCAGCAGCCACCCCCAGTCCGCCGGGTTGTCTGGGGCCAACGTCCTGACTTTC. Amino acids: CASSHPQSAGLSGANVLTF.

Worth noting for this clonotype: An end of the junction does not agree with germline; a read error may underlie this. The V and J genes are TRBV2 and TRBJ1-2; D is undetermined. The CDR3 runs 14 residues. CDR1 and CDR2 (germline): SNHLY, FYNNEI. CDR3 coding DNA: TGTGCCAGCAGACTTCATGGGTCGGTCTATGGCTACACCTTT. It specifies CASRLHGSVYGYTF.

This clonotype appeared a few times. This chain joins TRBV7-2 and TRBJ2-2; tentatively, D is TRBD1 (6 bases). There are 15 residues in the CDR3. The V gene lost 5 bases and the J gene lost 5 bases, with 15 bases spanning the gap. Germline CDR1 SGHTA, CDR2 FQGNSA. CDR3 DNA: TGTGCCAGCAGCACCAGGGGATCTGAGACCGGGGAGCTGTTTTTT. It specifies CASSTRGSETGELFF.

Comments on this clonotype: A much bigger clone sits one base away, suggesting this may be a read error. The conserved closing phenylalanine or tryptophan is absent in this CDR3, likely reflecting a read error. V and J are TRBV7-2 and TRBJ2-3; tentative D call: TRBD1 (5 bases). CDR3 size: 16 residues. V was clipped by 3 bases and J by 1 base, with 14 bases between them. Germline CDR1 reads SGHTA; CDR2 reads FQGNSA. Here the CDR3 reads CASSLDARVGTDTQYL. DNA for the CDR3: TGTGCCAGCAGCTTGGATGCCAGGGTGGGCACAGATACGCAGTATTTG.

This clonotype came up many times. This chain uses TRBV7-2 with TRBJ2-3; D is uncertain. The CDR3 runs 18 residues. Germline V gene sequence: CDR1 SGHTA, CDR2 FQGNSA. Deletions cut 2 bases from V and 3 bases from J, with 21 bases between. Here the CDR3 reads CASSLFFPWGVRTDTQYF. The CDR3, as DNA: TGTGCCAGCAGCTTATTTTTCCCCTGGGGTGTCAGGACAGATACGCAGTATTTT. The full variable domain, rest sourced from reference TRBV7-2 and TRBJ2-3, is GAGVSQSPSNKVTEKGKDVELRCDPISGHTALYWYRQSLGQGLEFLIYFQGNSAPDKSGLPSDRFSAERTGGSVSTLTIQRTQQEDSAVYLCASSLFFPWGVRTDTQYFGPGTRLTVL.

The genes are TRBV4-1 and TRBJ2-3; 7 positions match TRBD2. V was pared by 0 bases and J by 1 base, with 1 base of the junction left unmatched. The CDR3 is 15 residues long. Germline V lookup: CDR1 MGHRA, CDR2 YSYEKL. The chain's CDR3 is CASSQDRGGTDTQYF. The CDR3 DNA sequence: TGCGCCAGCAGCCAAGATCGGGGGGGCACAGATACGCAGTATTTT.

The rearrangement uses TRBV6-6 and TRBJ2-1; D is unclear. Germline CDR1 and CDR2: MNHNY and SVGAGI (reference sequence). The length of the CDR3 is 15 residues. The V and J ends lost 0 bases and 7 bases respectively, with 13 bases between them. The CDR3 is CASSYSPWVTNEQFF. As DNA, the CDR3 is TGTGCCAGCAGTTACTCTCCCTGGGTTACGAATGAGCAGTTCTTC.

This clonotype was counted ten times or more. The chain is built from TRBV7-6 and TRBJ2-7; D may match TRBD1 or TRBD2 (6 bases each). The CDR3 covers 14 residues. Trimming took 1 base from V and 5 from J, leaving 12 bases between them. Germline CDR1 and CDR2: SGHVS and FNYEAQ. In nucleotides, the CDR3 is TGTGCCAGCAGCTTAGGGGGGGCGGTCGACGAGCAGTACTTC. Translating gives CASSLGGAVDEQYF.

The chain employs TRBV20-1 and TRBJ2-7, with 13 bases identical to TRBD2. V dropped 5 bases and J dropped 6; count of bases not matched to a gene: 10. In germline, CDR1 is DFQATT, CDR2 SNEGSKA (reference sequence). The CDR3 contains 15 residues. CDR3 bases: TGCAGTGCTCTTAAACTAGCGGGAGGGTTGGGCGAGCAGTACTTC. It translates to CSALKLAGGLGEQYF.

The rearrangement links TRBV12-3 or TRBV12-4 to TRBJ1-5, with D perhaps matching TRBD1 (6 bases). The V end was cut by 4 bases, the J end by 3 bases, with 10 bases between. CDR3 length: 14 amino acids. As DNA, the CDR3 is TGTGCCAGCAGTTGGGGGCCCACCAATCAGCCCCAGCATTTT. Protein product: CASSWGPTNQPQHF.

The sample holds a few counts of this clonotype. The chain links TRBV7-2 to TRBJ2-2, with 15 positions matching TRBD2. V dropped 5 bases and J dropped 6; count of bases not matched to a gene: 7. Germline V lookup: CDR1 SGHTA, CDR2 FQGNSA. The CDR3 covers 17 residues. The CDR3 loop reads CASSPIGLAGGAGELFF. The CDR3 nucleotides are TGTGCCAGCAGCCCGATAGGACTAGCGGGGGGGGCCGGGGAGCTGTTTTTT.

The chain uses TRBV19 and TRBJ1-2; D is undetermined. Trimming took 6 bases from V and 4 from J, leaving 18 bases between them. CDR3 length: 15 amino acids. Germline assignment: CDR1 LNHDA and CDR2 SQIVND (reference sequence). In DNA, the CDR3 is TGTGCCAGTAGGAACCGAGGGCTAAAGGGCTATGGCTACACCTTC. It codes for CASRNRGLKGYGYTF.

This clonotype was detected ten times or more. The chain joins TRBV7-2 to TRBJ2-1; D ambiguous. The germline V gene encodes CDR1 SGHTA and CDR2 FQGNSA. The CDR3 covers 19 residues. The germline V and J ends were trimmed by 3 bases and 8 bases, with 29 bases remaining between them. This CDR3 reads CASSFRWSGSSVIRDEQFF. DNA of the CDR3: TGTGCCAGCAGCTTCAGGTGGTCAGGATCCTCGGTTATTAGGGATGAGCAGTTCTTC.

This chain links TRBV6-6 with TRBJ2-3; D possibly uses TRBD1 or TRBD2 (5 bases each). This CDR3 has 17 amino acids. CDR1 and CDR2 (germline): MNHNY, SVGAGI (reference sequence). Trimming took off 2 bases at V and 3 bases at J, with 18 bases between the two ends. The CDR3 loop reads CASSYRKGRRATDTQYF. The CDR3 DNA reads TGTGCCAGCAGTTACAGGAAGGGACGGCGTGCAACAGATACGCAGTATTTT.

V is TRBV28 and J is TRBJ2-7; 9 nucleotides agree with TRBD1. V gave up 5 bases and J gave up 4 bases; unmatched junction bases: 9. CDR3 size: 15 residues. Germline V gene sequence: CDR1 MDHEN, CDR2 SYDVKM. The CDR3, as DNA: TGTGCCAGCAGTCCCACCGGGACAGGGTCGTACGAGCAGTACTTC. This gives the protein CASSPTGTGSYEQYF.

V and J are TRBV2 and TRBJ2-1, with 11 bases lining up with TRBD2. The CDR3 is made up of 15 amino acids. V lost 8 bases to trimming and J lost 6 bases; unmatched junction nucleotides: 9. Germline assignment: CDR1 SNHLY and CDR2 FYNNEI. The CDR3 loop reads CASPLAGVAGNEQFF. In nucleotides, the CDR3 is TGTGCCAGCCCACTAGCGGGAGTGGCTGGCAATGAGCAGTTCTTC.

The chain links TRBV28 to TRBJ2-1, with 8 nucleotides matching TRBD2. V trimming: 5 bases; J trimming: 15 bases; junction bases outside the gene matches: 6. This CDR3 has 11 amino acids. Germline assignment: CDR1 MDHEN and CDR2 SYDVKM. CDR3 DNA: TGTGCCAGCAGTCCCGGGCGGGGGGTGTTCTTC. This encodes CASSPGRGVFF.

The V call is TRBV20-1, the J call TRBJ1-2, with a tentative D call TRBD1 (5 bases). With 3 bases removed from V and 10 bases from J, the gap between germline ends came to 15 bases. The CDR3 is 12 residues long. Looked up from germline, CDR1 is DFQATT and CDR2 is SNEGSKA (reference sequence). CDR3 protein: CSASGGTGFYTF. DNA for the CDR3: TGCAGTGCTAGTGGGGGAACTGGTTTCTACACCTTC.

Note on this clonotype: Lacking the conserved final phenylalanine or tryptophan, this CDR3 likely reflects a read error. The gene calls are TRBV4-1 and TRBJ2-5; D possibly corresponds to TRBD1 (5 bases). The CDR3 runs 16 residues. Between the trimmed V and J ends, which lost 4 bases and 4 bases, there was a span of 19 bases. CDR1 MGHRA and CDR2 YSYEKL come from the germline V gene. Here the CDR3 DNA reads TGCGCCAGCAGCCCTACCCCGGGCCGAAGGGGAGAGACCCAGTACTTA. Its protein product is CASSPTPGRRGETQYL.

This clonotype was seen once. In DNA, the CDR3 is TGTGCCACCAGCACGGGGGGCCGGGACACAGATACGCAGTATTTT. This encodes CATSTGGRDTDTQYF. The J gene is TRBJ2-3, the V gene TRBV15, with a tentative D call TRBD2 (7 bases). CDR1 is LNHNV and CDR2 is YYDKDF in the germline V gene (reference sequence). Trimming cost V 4 bases and J 2 bases, with 13 bases left between them. The CDR3 is 15 residues long.

This chain uses TRBV9 with TRBJ2-3; D is uncertain. The V end lost 3 bases, the J end lost 5 bases, and 10 bases lay between the germline ends. The CDR3 length is 13 residues. Germline CDR1 is SGDLS and CDR2 is YYNGEE. For the CDR3, the DNA is TGTGCCAGCAGCGCCTACACGGTAGATACGCAGTATTTT. Its protein product is CASSAYTVDTQYF.

The chain is built from TRBV30 and TRBJ1-1; D gene unclear. V lost 0 bases to trimming and J lost 0 bases, with 11 bases between them. The length of the CDR3 is 15 residues. The germline V gene has CDR1 GTSNPN and CDR2 SVGIG (reference sequence). The chain's CDR3 is CAWSVRVGMNTEAFF. CDR3 nucleotides: TGTGCCTGGAGTGTACGGGTGGGCATGAACACTGAAGCTTTCTTT. The full variable domain, rest sourced from reference TRBV30 and TRBJ1-1, is SQTIHQWPATLVQPVGSPLSLECTVEGTSNPNLYWYRQAAGRGLQLLFYSVGIGQISSEVPQNLSASRPQDRQFILSSKKLLLSDSGFYLCAWSVRVGMNTEAFFGQGTRLTVV.

The chain recombines TRBV6-2 or TRBV6-3 with TRBJ2-7; 8 bases line up with TRBD2. The V segment lost 6 bases and the J segment 2 bases; nucleotides outside the gene matches: 6. Germline V CDR1 and CDR2: MNHEY, SVGEGT. The CDR3 is made up of 14 amino acids. The CDR3 DNA reads TGTGCCAGCAGATCTATGCGGGAGGCCTACGAGCAGTACTTC. It codes for CASRSMREAYEQYF.